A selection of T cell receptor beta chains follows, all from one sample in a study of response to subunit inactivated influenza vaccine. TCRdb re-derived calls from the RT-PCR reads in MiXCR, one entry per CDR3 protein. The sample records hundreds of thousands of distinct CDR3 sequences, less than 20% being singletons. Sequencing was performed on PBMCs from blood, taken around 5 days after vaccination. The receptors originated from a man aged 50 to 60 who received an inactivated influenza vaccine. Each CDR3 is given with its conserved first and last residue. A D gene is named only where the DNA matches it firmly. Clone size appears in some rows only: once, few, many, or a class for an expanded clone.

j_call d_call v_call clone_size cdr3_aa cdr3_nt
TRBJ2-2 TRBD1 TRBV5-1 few CASSRTGTVNTGELFF TGCGCCAGCAGCCGTACCGGGACAGTGAACACCGGGGAGCTGTTTTTT
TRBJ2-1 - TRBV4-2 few CASSQVESERYNEQFF TGTGCCAGCAGCCAAGTAGAGTCTGAGCGCTACAATGAGCAGTTCTTC
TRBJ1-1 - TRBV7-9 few CASSLRSGINTEAFF TGTGCCAGCAGCTTAAGAAGTGGGATAAACACTGAAGCTTTCTTT
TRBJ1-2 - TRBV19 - CASSTRDLTGPPGYTF TGTGCCAGTAGTACTCGCGACCTAACAGGGCCCCCTGGCTACACCTTC
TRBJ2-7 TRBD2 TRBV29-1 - CSVESRGGNYEQYF TGCAGCGTTGAAAGCCGGGGGGGGAACTACGAGCAGTACTTC
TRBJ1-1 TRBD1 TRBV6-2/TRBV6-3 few CASRSGGNEAFF TGTGCCAGCAGGTCAGGGGGTAATGAAGCTTTCTTT
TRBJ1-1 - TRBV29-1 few CSVDWVNTEAFF TGCAGCGTTGACTGGGTGAACACTGAAGCTTTCTTT
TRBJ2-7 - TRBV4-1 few CASSQVQGSYEQYF TGCGCCAGCAGCCAAGTTCAGGGCTCCTACGAGCAGTACTTC
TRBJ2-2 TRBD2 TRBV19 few CASKSWGRATNTGELFF TGTGCCAGTAAGAGTTGGGGGAGGGCCACGAACACCGGGGAGCTGTTTTTT
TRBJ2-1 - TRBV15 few CATVKTSPKDNEQFF TGTGCCACCGTAAAGACCAGCCCAAAGGACAATGAGCAGTTCTTC
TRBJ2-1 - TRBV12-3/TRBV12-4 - CASSLAGGATEQFF TGTGCCAGCAGTTTAGCGGGGGGGGCTACTGAGCAGTTCTTC
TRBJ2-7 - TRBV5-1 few CASSLSTLPGVSEQYF TGCGCCAGCAGCTTGTCTACCCTCCCAGGGGTAAGCGAGCAGTACTTC
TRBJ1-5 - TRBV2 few CASSERRNNQPQHF TGTGCCAGCAGTGAACGACGGAACAATCAGCCCCAGCATTTT
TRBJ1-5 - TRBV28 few CASSDLYNRANQPQHF TGTGCCAGCAGTGACCTATATAACAGGGCCAATCAGCCCCAGCATTTT
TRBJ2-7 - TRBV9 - CASSPPGPSSYEQYF TGTGCCAGCAGCCCTCCGGGACCGAGCTCCTACGAGCAGTACTTC
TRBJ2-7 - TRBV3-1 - CASSRGGGVRYEQYF TGTGCCAGCAGCCGAGGAGGGGGTGTTAGGTACGAGCAGTACTTC
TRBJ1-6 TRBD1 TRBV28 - CASSGQGAGNSPLHF TGTGCCAGCAGTGGACAGGGGGCAGGAAATTCACCCCTCCACTTT
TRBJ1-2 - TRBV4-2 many CASSHEQQGPGYTF TGTGCCAGCAGCCACGAACAACAGGGCCCGGGCTACACCTTC
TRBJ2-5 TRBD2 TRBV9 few CASSPSALAEETQYF TGTGCCAGCAGCCCTTCCGCACTAGCGGAAGAGACCCAGTACTTC
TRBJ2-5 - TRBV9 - CASSVLAFGETQYF TGTGCCAGCAGCGTACTGGCATTCGGGGAGACCCAGTACTTC
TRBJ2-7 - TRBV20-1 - CSASPPRGEQYF TGCAGTGCTAGCCCCCCCCGAGGCGAGCAGTACTTC
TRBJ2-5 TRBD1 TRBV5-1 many CASSLARGETQYF TGTGCTAGCAGCCTGGCCAGGGGGGAGACCCAGTACTTC
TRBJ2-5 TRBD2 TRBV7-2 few CASRERGGTGGTQYF TGTGCCAGCAGGGAGCGGGGGGGGACAGGTGGGACCCAGTACTTC
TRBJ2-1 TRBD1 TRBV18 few CASSRATGLDEQFF TGTGCCAGCTCACGGGCGACAGGGCTGGATGAGCAGTTCTTC
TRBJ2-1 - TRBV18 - CASSLFRDPYNEQFF TGTGCCAGCTCACTCTTTCGGGACCCCTACAATGAGCAGTTCTTC
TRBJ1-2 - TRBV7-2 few CASSLNKGDYGYTF TGTGCCAGCAGCTTAAACAAGGGGGACTATGGCTACACCTTC
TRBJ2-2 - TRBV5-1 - CASSLPANTGELFF TGCGCCAGCAGCTTGCCAGCGAACACCGGGGAGCTGTTTTTT
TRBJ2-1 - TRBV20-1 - CSALGGRNEQFF TGCAGTGCCCTCGGGGGGCGGAATGAGCAGTTCTTC
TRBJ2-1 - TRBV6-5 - CASSYGGAVSSYNEQFF TGTGCCAGCAGTTACGGGGGGGCAGTAAGCTCCTACAATGAGCAGTTCTTC
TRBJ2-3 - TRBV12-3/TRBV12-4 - CASSLGWGDKGTDTQYF TGTGCCAGCAGTTTAGGTTGGGGGGATAAAGGTACAGATACGCAGTATTTT
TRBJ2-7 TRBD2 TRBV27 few CASSSGRSEQYF TGTGCCAGCAGCAGCGGGAGAAGCGAGCAGTACTTC
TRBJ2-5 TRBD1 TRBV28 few CATVDRGWETQYF TGTGCCACCGTGGACAGGGGTTGGGAGACCCAGTACTTC
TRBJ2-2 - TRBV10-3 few CAIRPEGKLNTGELFF TGTGCCATCAGGCCGGAGGGAAAACTGAACACCGGGGAGCTGTTTTTT
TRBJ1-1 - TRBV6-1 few CASSPPGVRRGNTEAFF TGTGCCAGCAGTCCCCCCGGGGTTAGAAGGGGGAACACTGAAGCTTTCTTT
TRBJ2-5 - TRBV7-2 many CASTPRGKETQYF TGTGCCAGCACCCCCCGGGGGAAAGAGACCCAGTACTTC
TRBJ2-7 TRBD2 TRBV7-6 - CASSLAQSGKGYEQYF TGTGCCAGCAGCTTAGCGCAGAGCGGGAAAGGATACGAGCAGTACTTC
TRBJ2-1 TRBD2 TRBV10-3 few CAIRAGLAGETAYNEQFF TGTGCCATCAGAGCGGGACTAGCGGGGGAGACTGCCTACAATGAGCAGTTCTTC
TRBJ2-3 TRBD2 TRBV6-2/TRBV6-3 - CASSYPPGGRGDTQYF TGTGCCAGCAGTTACCCCCCGGGCGGGAGAGGAGATACGCAGTATTTT
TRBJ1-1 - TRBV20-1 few CSATGGLQLGTEAFF TGCAGTGCGACGGGAGGGCTCCAGCTCGGCACTGAAGCTTTCTTT
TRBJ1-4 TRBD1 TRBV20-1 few CSATGQLNEKLFF TGCAGTGCAACGGGACAGCTTAATGAAAAACTGTTTTTT
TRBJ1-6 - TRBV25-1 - CASSGEVGNSPLHF TGTGCCAGCAGTGGGGAGGTTGGAAATTCACCCCTCCACTTT
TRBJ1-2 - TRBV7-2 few CASSLSGVVGYTF TGTGCCAGCAGCTTATCAGGGGTGGTTGGCTACACCTTC
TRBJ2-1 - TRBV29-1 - CSVGRDTSGIMGNEQFF TGCAGCGTGGGGAGGGACACAAGCGGGATAATGGGCAATGAGCAGTTCTTC
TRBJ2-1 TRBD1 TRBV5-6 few CASSGGQGVYNEQFF TGTGCCAGCAGCGGGGGACAGGGGGTATACAATGAGCAGTTCTTC
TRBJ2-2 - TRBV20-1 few CSASRAGRFTGELFF TGCAGTGCTAGTCGGGCGGGGCGATTCACCGGGGAGCTGTTTTTT
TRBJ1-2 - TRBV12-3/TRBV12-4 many CASDDRSNYGYTF TGTGCCAGCGACGACAGATCTAACTATGGCTACACCTTC
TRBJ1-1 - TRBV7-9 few CASSLAGREAFF TGTGCCAGCAGCTTAGCGGGCCGTGAAGCTTTCTTT
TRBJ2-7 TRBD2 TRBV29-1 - CSVAGPGLAYEQYF TGCAGCGTTGCCGGTCCGGGACTAGCCTACGAGCAGTACTTC
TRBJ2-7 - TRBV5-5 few CASSFSAYQTYEQYF TGTGCCAGCAGCTTCTCAGCCTACCAAACCTACGAGCAGTACTTC
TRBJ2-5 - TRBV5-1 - CASTPSWGTQETQYF TGCGCCAGCACCCCCAGCTGGGGGACCCAAGAGACCCAGTACTTC
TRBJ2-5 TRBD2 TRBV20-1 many CSARGLANQETQYF TGCAGTGCTAGGGGACTAGCGAACCAAGAGACCCAGTACTTC
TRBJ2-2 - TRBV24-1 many CATSANGELFF TGTGCCACCAGTGCAAACGGGGAGCTGTTTTTT
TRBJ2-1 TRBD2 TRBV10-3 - CAIRGTSVNEQFF TGTGCCATCAGGGGGACTAGCGTCAATGAGCAGTTCTTC
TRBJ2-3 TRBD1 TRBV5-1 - CASSLADRDPDTQYF TGCGCCAGCAGCTTGGCCGACAGGGACCCAGATACGCAGTATTTT
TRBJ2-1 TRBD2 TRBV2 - CASSEAGGPNEQFF TGTGCCAGCAGTGAAGCGGGAGGGCCCAATGAGCAGTTCTTC
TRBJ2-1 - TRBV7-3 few CASSNGGDKFF TGTGCCAGCAGTAACGGAGGGGATAAGTTCTTC
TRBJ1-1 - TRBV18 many CASSPPNGPTEAFF TGTGCCAGCTCACCACCTAATGGGCCCACTGAAGCTTTCTTT
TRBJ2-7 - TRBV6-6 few CASSYDATYEQYF TGTGCCAGCAGTTACGACGCCACCTACGAGCAGTACTTC